This T cell receptor beta chain was sequenced in a study of T cell responses to AZD1222 COVID-19 vaccine. Clones were read by immunoSEQ multiplex PCR, and TCRdb kept only the in-frame ones, dropping some. The sample contains 75,000 to 90,000 clones, 70% to 90% of which appear only once. Study observations and caveats: Clonal diversity may have been underestimated in mostly white British donors. Among vaccine-associated CD4 TCRs, coverage spanned spike, with dominance at 160-218 and 743-854.

Remarks on this clone: No antigen is known for it.

CDR1 and CDR2 from the germline V gene are SGHRS and YFSETQ. Trimming cost V 4 bases and J 4 bases; bases outside gene matches: 8. This CDR3 contains 15 residues. The sequence derives from an adult who received the AZD1222 COVID-19 vaccine. Sample: peripheral blood, taken 28 days after the second AZD1222 dose. The chain joins TRBV5-1 to TRBJ1-1; 9 positions agree with TRBD1. The CDR3 reads CASSRLGQGGTEAFF. The CDR3 region has the DNA TGCGCCAGCAGCCGCCTGGGACAGGGAGGCACTGAAGCTTTCTTT.